This T cell receptor (beta chain) was profiled in a study of blood T cell repertoires in COVID-19 (dated by TCRdb to the early 2020s). Study-level background: Collaborator samples came from the United States, Italy and Spain and covered acute and convalescent phases of COVID-19. The prospective study material was composed of cDNA or gDNA derived from T cells, B-cell-depleted T cells, or PBMCs. The dataset comprised deeply sampled blood TCRbeta repertoires from subjects exposed to, actively infected with, or recovered from COVID-19. A freely available public database, intended as a resource for researchers studying the immune response to SARS-CoV-2, is where the repertoires were released. The samples were drawn from the first 160 participants of the ongoing ImmuneRACE study and from 950 to 1,500 subjects provided by 6 global collaborators. Sample metadata almost always included a de-identified subject ID, COVID-19 status, age in years and sex. Where available, HLA class I and class II types were obtained from metadata supplied by the sample provider rather than from assay-based typing. Overall study results and their limits: The amount of clinical and demographic metadata varied by source and participant and was provided uncurated.

The cysteine opens and the phenylalanine closes a CDR3 of 14 amino acids. The retained sequence is limited to the CDR3, 42 bases, with the frame set at the first base. CDR1 is given as MNHEY and CDR2 as SVGAGI, both from the germline V gene. Trimmed from V: 8 bases; trimmed from J: 4 bases; junction bases lacking a gene match: 9. To note about this clone: Its antigen is still unknown. Base qualities are not recorded, but no much larger clone differs from it by a single base.

Collaborating institutions collected whole blood in K2EDTA tubes following their own protocols. For TCRbeta analysis, collaborators shipped samples as frozen whole blood, isolated PBMCs, or DNA extracted from either of those sample types. The immunoSEQ Assay, a bias-controlled multiplex PCR, was used to amplify TCRbeta CDR3 regions from genomic DNA. From the authors' description of their analysis: The number of nucleated cells in each sample was estimated by amplification of reference gene primers within the assay. To quantify the absolute abundance of each unique TCRbeta CDR3 rearrangement, sequence reads were collapsed and filtered. For each sample, productive Simpson clonality was calculated as the square root of Simpson's diversity index across productive rearrangements. What TCRdb holds here is the immuneACCESS table cut down to in-frame rearrangements. Part of the clones is not present; checked against another copy, under half of the missing clones reflect an unresolved V gene, and the others are unexplained. D and trimming come from the DNA, and the V and J calls and clone size come from that table. The table for this sample lists tens of thousands of clones; around 90% of them were counted only once. The ten top clones hold approximately 8.9% of the sample.

Specimen: peripheral blood. The sequence was collected from a man aged 70-80 years with active or convalescent COVID-19. The chain couples TRBV6-5 to TRBJ2-5, with TRBD1 matching 8 junction bases. The CDR3 region: CASSRQGAVETQYF. The DNA sequence is given as TGTGCCAGCTCGCGGCAGGGGGCGGTAGAGACCCAGTACTTC.